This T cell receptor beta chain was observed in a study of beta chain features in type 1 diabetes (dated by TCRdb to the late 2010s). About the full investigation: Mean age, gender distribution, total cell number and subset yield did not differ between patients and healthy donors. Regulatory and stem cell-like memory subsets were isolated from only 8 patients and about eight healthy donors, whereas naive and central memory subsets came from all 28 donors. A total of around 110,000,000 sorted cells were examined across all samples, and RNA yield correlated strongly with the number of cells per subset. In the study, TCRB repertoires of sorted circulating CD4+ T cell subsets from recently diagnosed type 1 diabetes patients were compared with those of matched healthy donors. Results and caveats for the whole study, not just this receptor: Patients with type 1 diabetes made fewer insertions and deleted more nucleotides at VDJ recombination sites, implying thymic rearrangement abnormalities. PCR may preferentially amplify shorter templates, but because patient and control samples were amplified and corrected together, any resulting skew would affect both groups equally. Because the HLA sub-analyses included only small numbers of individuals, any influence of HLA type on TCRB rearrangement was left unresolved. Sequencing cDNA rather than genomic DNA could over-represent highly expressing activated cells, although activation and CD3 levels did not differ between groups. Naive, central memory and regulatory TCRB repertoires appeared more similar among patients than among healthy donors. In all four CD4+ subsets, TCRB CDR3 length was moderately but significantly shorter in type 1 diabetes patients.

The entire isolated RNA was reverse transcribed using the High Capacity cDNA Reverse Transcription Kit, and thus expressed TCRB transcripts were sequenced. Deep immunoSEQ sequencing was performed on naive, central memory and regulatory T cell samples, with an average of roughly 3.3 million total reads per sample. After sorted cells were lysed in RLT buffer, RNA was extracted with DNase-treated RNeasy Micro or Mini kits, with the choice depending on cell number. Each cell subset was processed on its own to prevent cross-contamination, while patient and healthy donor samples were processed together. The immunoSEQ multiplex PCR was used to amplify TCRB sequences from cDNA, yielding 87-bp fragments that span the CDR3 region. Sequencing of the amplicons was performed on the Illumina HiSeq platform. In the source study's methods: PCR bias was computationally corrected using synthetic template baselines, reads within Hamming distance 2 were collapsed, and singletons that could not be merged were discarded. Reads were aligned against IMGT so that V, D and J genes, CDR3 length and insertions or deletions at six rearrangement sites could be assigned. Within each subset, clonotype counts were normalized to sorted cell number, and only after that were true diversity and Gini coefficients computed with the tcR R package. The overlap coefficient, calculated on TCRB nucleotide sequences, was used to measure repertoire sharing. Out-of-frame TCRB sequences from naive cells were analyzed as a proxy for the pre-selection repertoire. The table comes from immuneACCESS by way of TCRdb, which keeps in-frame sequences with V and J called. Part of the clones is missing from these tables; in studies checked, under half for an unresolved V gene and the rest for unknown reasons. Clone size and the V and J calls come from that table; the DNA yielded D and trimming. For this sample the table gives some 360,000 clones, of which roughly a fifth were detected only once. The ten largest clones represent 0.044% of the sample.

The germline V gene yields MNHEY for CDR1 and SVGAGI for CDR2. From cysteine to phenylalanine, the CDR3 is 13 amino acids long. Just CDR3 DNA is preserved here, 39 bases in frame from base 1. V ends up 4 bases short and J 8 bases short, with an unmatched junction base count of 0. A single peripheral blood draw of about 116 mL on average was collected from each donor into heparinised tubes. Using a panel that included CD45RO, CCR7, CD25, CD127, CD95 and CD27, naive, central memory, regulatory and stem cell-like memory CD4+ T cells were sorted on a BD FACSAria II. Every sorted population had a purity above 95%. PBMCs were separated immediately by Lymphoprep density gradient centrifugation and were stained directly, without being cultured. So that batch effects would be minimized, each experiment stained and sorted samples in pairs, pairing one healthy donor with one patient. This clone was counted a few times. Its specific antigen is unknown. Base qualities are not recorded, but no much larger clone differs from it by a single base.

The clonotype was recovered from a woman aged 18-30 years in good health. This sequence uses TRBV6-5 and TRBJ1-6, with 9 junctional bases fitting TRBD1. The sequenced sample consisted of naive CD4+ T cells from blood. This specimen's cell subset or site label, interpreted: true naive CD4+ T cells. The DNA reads TGTGCCAGCAGTTGGGACAGGGATTCACCCCTCCACTTT. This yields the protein CASSWDRDSPLHF.